The 10 T cell receptor beta chains below come from one sample, sequenced in a study of early T cells in non-severe SARS-CoV-2 infection (dated by TCRdb to 2020 to 2023). Preparation of the library involved 5' RACE. The reads were generated on a NextSeq 500. TCRdb reprocessed the public reads (quality trimming at Q25 with fastp, clone calling with MiXCR) and kept in-frame beta chains. Under each unique CDR3 protein, matching rows form one entry showing the most common genes and DNA. Counted in this sample were tens of thousands of distinct CDR3 sequences; approximately 13% of them appeared once. The ten largest clones take up 4.5% to 7% of the sample. The sequenced material came from whole blood. These TCRs come from an adult who was a healthcare worker with PCR-confirmed SARS-CoV-2 infection or an uninfected control (not recorded which).

This clonotype turned up a few times. The chain joins TRBV7-2 to TRBJ1-2; D is perhaps TRBD1 (6 bases). V gave up 2 bases and J gave up 8 bases, with 15 bases separating them. The CDR3 is 14 amino acids. Germline CDR1 and CDR2: SGHTA and FQGNSA. CDR3 residues: CASSLRRGGRGYTF. The DNA for the CDR3 is TGTGCCAGCAGCTTAAGGCGAGGGGGTAGAGGCTACACCTTC.

The chain links TRBV7-8 to TRBJ2-3; D is possibly TRBD2 (5 bases). Germline lookup yields CDR1 SGHVS and CDR2 FQNEAQ. Between the trimmed V and J ends, which lost 8 bases and 11 bases, there was a span of 17 bases. The CDR3 length is 12 residues. CDR3 sequence: CASCGGPGEQYF. CDR3 sequence (DNA): TGTGCCAGCTGTGGCGGTCCCGGGGAGCAGTATTTT. The full variable domain, rest sourced from reference TRBV7-8 and TRBJ2-3, is GAGVSQSPRYKVAKRGQDVALRCDPISGHVSLFWYQQALGQGPEFLTYFQNEAQLDKSGLPSDRFFAERPEGSVSTLKIQRTQQEDSAVYLCASCGGPGEQYFGPGTRLTVL.

The J gene is TRBJ2-1, the V gene TRBV18; 7 bases are shared with TRBD1. Trimming at V came to 3 bases and at J to 4 bases, leaving 9 bases not matched to a gene. The length of the CDR3 is 16 residues. From germline, CDR1 is KGHSH and CDR2 LQKENI. The CDR3 DNA follows: TGTGCCAGCTCACCCCAATTGGGACAGCGGTACAATGAGCAGTTCTTC. Translating it yields CASSPQLGQRYNEQFF.

V gene TRBV29-1 combines with J gene TRBJ2-1, with D possibly being TRBD1 or TRBD2 (5 bases each). V lost 6 bases, J lost 5 bases, and 14 bases lay in between. CDR1 is SQVTM and CDR2 is ANQGSEA in the germline V gene. This CDR3 is 13 amino acids long. CDR3 sequence reads: CSVRTRTHNEQFF. CDR3 sequence (DNA): TGCAGCGTGCGGACACGGACTCACAATGAGCAGTTCTTC.

This clonotype was observed at least ten times. The chain employs TRBV18 and TRBJ2-1, with D uncertain. In germline, CDR1 is KGHSH, CDR2 LQKENI. The V end was cut by 0 bases, the J end by 4 bases, with 13 bases between. The length of the CDR3 is 16 residues. The CDR3 sequence is CASSPPAENHYNEQFF. Written as DNA, the CDR3 is TGTGCCAGCTCACCACCGGCGGAAAACCATTACAATGAGCAGTTCTTC.

This clonotype was seen more than once but under ten times. The chain links TRBV2 to TRBJ1-5, with 7 bases matching TRBD1. The V and J ends lost 5 bases and 3 bases, in that order; junction bases with no gene match: 7. From germline, CDR1 is SNHLY and CDR2 FYNNEI. This CDR3 region has 15 residues. As DNA, the CDR3 is TGTGCCAGCAGTTTACAGGGGATACCCAATCAGCCCCAGCATTTT. It specifies CASSLQGIPNQPQHF. Full variable domain (missing parts from reference TRBV2 and TRBJ1-5): EPEVTQTPSHQVTQMGQEVILRCVPISNHLYFYWYRQILGQKVEFLVSFYNNEISEKSEIFDDQFSVERPDGSNFTLKIRSTKLEDSAMYFCASSLQGIPNQPQHFGDGTRLSIL.

The chain joins TRBV7-2 to TRBJ2-5, with 9 bases that match TRBD2. This CDR3 region has 15 residues. CDR1 is SGHTA and CDR2 is FQGNSA in the germline V gene. V lost 4 bases to trimming and J lost 3 bases; unmatched junction nucleotides: 6. CDR3 bases: TGTGCCAGCAGCTCGCGACTAGCGGTGAAAGAGACCCAGTACTTC. This gives the protein CASSSRLAVKETQYF.

The chain has TRBV3-1 and TRBJ2-3; 11 nucleotides match TRBD2. J lost 5 bases, V lost 4 bases, and 5 bases had no gene match. Germline lookup yields CDR1 LGHDT and CDR2 YNNKEL (reference sequence). CDR3 length: 15 residues. DNA for the CDR3: TGTGCCAGCAGCCTACTAGCGGGAGCCCAAGATACGCAGTATTTT. Translated, it gives CASSLLAGAQDTQYF.

This chain links TRBV29-1 with TRBJ1-5; weak D call: TRBD1 (6 bases). The germline V gene has CDR1 SQVTM and CDR2 ANQGSEA. Trimming took off 4 bases at V and 3 bases at J, with 16 bases between the two ends. The CDR3 sequence is 15 residues long. CDR3 residues: CSVVIGGRTNQPQHF. The CDR3 nucleotides are TGCAGCGTTGTGATCGGGGGCCGTACCAATCAGCCCCAGCATTTT. Full variable domain (remainder filled in from reference TRBV29-1 and TRBJ1-5): SAVISQKPSRDICQRGTSLTIQCQVDSQVTMMFWYRQQPGQSLTLIATANQGSEATYESGFVIDKFPISRPNLTFSTLTVSNMSPEDSSIYLCSVVIGGRTNQPQHFGDGTRLSIL.

In the case of this clonotype: Sequence at one end of the junction differs from germline and may be a read error. The chain carries TRBV20-1 and TRBJ2-5, with 9 bases fitting TRBD2. From germline, CDR1 is DFQATT and CDR2 SNEGSKA (reference sequence). CDR3 length equals 13 residues. CDR3 nucleotides: TGCAGTGCTAGACGGACTAGCGACTACCCACCCCACTTC. This gives the protein CSARRTSDYPPHF.